This TCR beta chain comes out of a study of blood T cell repertoires in COVID-19. About the study: The United States, Italy and Spain were the sources of the acute and convalescent COVID-19 samples.

Trimming shortened V by 2 bases and J by 13 bases, and 18 bases separated the two germline ends. The germline V gene encodes CDR1 MDHEN and CDR2 SYDVKM. CDR3 size: 15 residues. The protocol was immunoSEQ multiplex PCR, while the TCRdb copy is restricted to in-frame clones and leaves out a portion. The data contain under 150,000 clones, more than 75% of them singletons. Sequenced: peripheral blood. V and J are TRBV28 and TRBJ1-6; D gene uncertain. The sequence came from a human donor in a cohort sampled during active COVID-19. CDR3 loop: CASSLRRLDRPPLHF. DNA for the CDR3: TGTGCCAGCAGTTTAAGGCGGTTGGATCGTCCGCCCCTCCACTTT.